A selection of T cell receptor beta chains follows, all from one sample in a study of blood T cell repertoires in COVID-19. Sequencing used immunoSEQ multiplex PCR; TCRdb keeps in-frame clones, though not all of them. The profile covers under 100,000 clones, with 75% to 90% appearing a single time and about 1% taken by the ten largest. The sequenced sample consisted of peripheral blood. These receptors all come from a human donor in a cohort sampled during active COVID-19. Both conserved end residues are trimmed from each CDR3.

V gene	J gene	CDR3 protein
TRBV7-9	TRBJ1-1	ASSSTGGYTEAF
TRBV4-1	TRBJ2-7	ASSWGLADYEQY
TRBV20-1	TRBJ1-2	SASDGDGYT
TRBV15	TRBJ1-2	ATSSPDRSYGYT
TRBV15	TRBJ1-2	ATSGRQTGGGYT
TRBV7-8	TRBJ1-4	ASSRSRQVGGEKLF
TRBV10-1	TRBJ2-5	ASSSDIEQETQY
TRBV19	TRBJ1-3	ASRDSYSGNTIY
TRBV7-9	TRBJ2-1	ASSLAVQRAYYNEQF
TRBV9	TRBJ2-7	ASSVTGLADYEQY
TRBV27	TRBJ2-3	ASSRWTGGTDTQY
TRBV3-1/TRBV3-2	TRBJ1-2	ASSLRQGAGGYT
TRBV24-1	TRBJ1-4	ATGRGGWEKLF
TRBV7-2	TRBJ2-1	ASSPSGGEQF
TRBV2	TRBJ2-3	ASRAGWADTQY
TRBV6-4	TRBJ2-1	ASSLGLSRSEQF
TRBV27	TRBJ2-1	ASSSPSGRKDEQF
TRBV6-6	TRBJ1-1	ASSQQGSEAF
TRBV5-1	TRBJ1-1	ASSSGQDSMNTEAF
TRBV28	TRBJ2-1	ASSLDSFPYNEQF
TRBV18	TRBJ2-5	ASSPQFRTSGSWETQY
TRBV28	TRBJ2-2	ASSSTRGKEGELF
TRBV7-9	TRBJ2-7	ASSPVRLDEQY
TRBV19	TRBJ1-5	ASSIGDSKNQPQH
TRBV3-1/TRBV3-2	TRBJ1-5	ASSQDLPRADLNQPQH
TRBV4-2	TRBJ1-4	ASSQADGQGMLNEKLF